These 12 T cell receptor beta chains were all obtained from the same sample, sequenced in a study of CD8 T cells in ankylosing spondylitis. Study-wide points: Typical of ankylosing spondylitis blood, it appeared, was a TCR beta motif of under 10 highly homologous variants.

TCRdb reanalysed the 5' RACE reads using MiXCR and keeps one entry per CDR3 protein. This sample has more than 600,000 distinct CDR3 sequences, with around 19% found just once. These TCRs are of unknown antigen specificity. What was sequenced was blood, either unsorted or a sorted T cell fraction (not recorded which). The source of these receptors is a male donor with ankylosing spondylitis.

The rearrangement uses TRBV24-1 and TRBJ2-4; D gene uncertain. V was shortened by 8 bases and J by 2 bases, with 12 bases between the two germline ends. This CDR3 comprises 14 residues. Germline-derived CDR1 and CDR2 are KGHDR and SFDVKD. This CDR3 is CATTFGRPKNIQYF. Here the CDR3 DNA reads TGTGCCACCACCTTCGGACGACCCAAAAACATTCAGTACTTC.

This clonotype was seen at least ten times. V and J are TRBV6-5 and TRBJ2-7; D is unclear. V was cut by 0 bases and J by 1 base, with 13 bases left in between. The CDR3 spans 16 residues. The germline CDR1 and CDR2 sequences are MNHEY and SVGAGI. CDR3 coding DNA: TGTGCCAGCAGTTACTCGAGGACCTGGGAATCCTACGAGCAGTACTTC. It translates to CASSYSRTWESYEQYF.

In the case of this clonotype: One end of the junction fails to match germline, which may point to a read error. The genes are TRBV25-1 and TRBJ2-7; tentative D call: TRBD1 (7 bases). The germline V gene has CDR1 MGHDK and CDR2 SYGVNS. This CDR3 contains 10 residues. CDR3: CASYFFQGGF. The CDR3 bases are TGTGCCAGCTATTTCTTCCAGGGGGGCTTC.

This clonotype was counted between two and nine times. The chain has TRBV7-9 and TRBJ2-2; unclear D gene. V was clipped by 4 bases and J by 2 bases, with 11 bases between them. Germline assignment: CDR1 SEHNR and CDR2 FQNEAQ (reference sequence). This CDR3 has 15 residues. The CDR3, as DNA: TGTGCCAGCAGCTCCCTCGAGCGTAACACCGGGGAGCTGTTTTTT. Translated, it gives CASSSLERNTGELFF.

This rearrangement joins TRBV12-3 or TRBV12-4 to TRBJ1-5, with a weak D call TRBD1 (6 bases). V was shortened by 5 bases and J by 6 bases, with 20 bases between the two germline ends. The CDR3 contains 16 residues. The CDR3 DNA reads TGTGCCAGCAGTCTTCAAACAGGGTTTTTCGGTCAGCCCCAGCATTTT. Translated, it gives CASSLQTGFFGQPQHF.

This clonotype was counted between two and nine times. The rearrangement joins TRBV11-2 to TRBJ2-2, with 13 bases that match TRBD2. The trim removed 4 bases at V and 6 bases at J, leaving 17 bases unmatched. CDR1 is SGHAT and CDR2 is FQNNGV in the germline V gene. The CDR3 totals 20 residues. Here the CDR3 reads CASSSLAGGPIRPAAGELFF. CDR3 coding DNA: TGTGCCAGCAGCTCACTAGCGGGGGGGCCTATCCGCCCAGCGGCCGGGGAGCTGTTTTTT.

This chain joins TRBV20-1 and TRBJ2-1, with D unclear. Trimming stripped 3 bases from V and 0 bases from J, with 6 bases between. Looked up from germline, CDR1 is DFQATT and CDR2 is SNEGSKA (reference sequence). This CDR3 spans 13 amino acids. In DNA form, the CDR3 reads TGCAGTGCTAGCCTTGACTCCTACAATGAGCAGTTCTTC. Translated, it gives CSASLDSYNEQFF.

Worth noting for this clonotype: This could be a read error, since a much larger clone is one nucleotide away. The genes are TRBV24-1 and TRBJ2-1; the match to TRBD2 covers 13 bases. Germline V gene sequence: CDR1 KGHDR, CDR2 SFDVKD. J was trimmed by 0 bases and V by 5 bases; bases with no gene match: 12. The CDR3 has 20 amino acids. The DNA of the CDR3 is TGTGCCACCAGTGTGCCTTCCGGGACTAGCGGGGCAAGCTCCTACAATGAGCAGTTCTTC. It yields the protein CATSVPSGTSGASSYNEQFF.

This clonotype came up once. The chain recombines TRBV11-1 with TRBJ1-1, with 7 nucleotides matching TRBD1. Germline trimming cut 1 base from V and 0 bases from J; bases unmatched to any gene: 11. The CDR3 spans 18 residues. Germline CDR1 reads SGHAT; CDR2 reads FQDESV (reference sequence). The CDR3 protein is CASSLGRGRGDLNTEAFF. DNA of the CDR3: TGTGCCAGCAGCTTAGGGAGGGGGCGCGGAGATTTGAACACTGAAGCTTTCTTT.

The chain's CDR3 is CSALDSTLAKNIQYF. CDR3 nucleotides: TGCAGTGCTCTTGACAGCACCCTAGCCAAAAACATTCAGTACTTC. V is TRBV20-1 and J is TRBJ2-4, with TRBD1 as a possible D gene (5 bases). The V end was cut by 5 bases, the J end by 0 bases, with 14 bases between. CDR1 is DFQATT, CDR2 SNEGSKA, per germline (reference sequence). The CDR3 sequence is 15 residues long.

This clonotype was seen a handful of times. The rearrangement joins TRBV7-9 to TRBJ1-1; TRBD1 aligns across 10 bases. CDR3 length: 16 residues. Germline-derived CDR1 and CDR2 are SEHNR and FQNEAQ (reference sequence). The V segment lost 5 bases and the J segment 4 bases; nucleotides outside the gene matches: 10. DNA for the CDR3: TGTGCCAGCAGCCCCTACGGGACAGGGGTCCCCACTGAAGCTTTCTTT. Translating gives CASSPYGTGVPTEAFF.

This rearrangement joins TRBV7-2 to TRBJ2-1, with 7 bases lining up with TRBD2. J was trimmed by 3 bases and V by 2 bases; bases with no gene match: 1. The length of the CDR3 is 14 residues. Germline-derived CDR1 and CDR2 are SGHTA and FQGNSA. CDR3 nucleotide sequence: TGTGCCAGCAGCTTACGGGACTACTACAATGAGCAGTTCTTC. Amino acid sequence: CASSLRDYYNEQFF.